These 23 T cell receptor beta chains came from one sample sequenced in a study of blood T cell repertoires in COVID-19. Repertoires were generated with immunoSEQ multiplex PCR, while TCRdb's copy carries only in-frame clones and drops some. The profile shows about 53,000 clones, 80% to 90% of them singletons. The sequenced sample was peripheral blood. All receptors come from a man between 45 and 60 years old with acute or convalescent COVID-19.

The CDR3 is CASSVWDSPYNEQFF. The CDR3 bases are TGTGCCAGCAGCGTCTGGGACAGTCCCTACAATGAGCAGTTCTTC. The chain joins TRBV9 to TRBJ2-1, with 7 nucleotides matching TRBD1. The CDR3 loop spans 15 amino acids. In germline, CDR1 is SGDLS, CDR2 YYNGEE. With V trimmed by 2 bases and J by 2 bases, 4 bases remained unmatched.

This clone was seen a handful of times. This chain joins TRBV2 and TRBJ1-2, with D possibly matching TRBD1 (6 bases). CDR1 SNHLY and CDR2 FYNNEI come from the germline V gene. CDR3 size: 12 residues. V gave up 6 bases and J gave up 5 bases, with 10 bases separating them. In DNA, the CDR3 is TGTGCCAGCAGGGACAGCCTTTATGGCTACACCTTC. The encoded protein is CASRDSLYGYTF.

The CDR3 reads CASSYRGNTGELFF. The CDR3 coding sequence is TGTGCCAGCAGTTATAGGGGGAACACCGGGGAGCTGTTTTTT. V is TRBV6-6 and J is TRBJ2-2; tentatively, D is TRBD1 (5 bases). Deletions cut 3 bases from V and 1 base from J, with 6 bases between. CDR1 and CDR2 from the germline V gene are MNHNY and SVGAGI (reference sequence). The CDR3 runs 14 residues.

The genes are TRBV6-5 and TRBJ1-5; perhaps TRBD1 as D (6 bases). Germline V gene lookup returns CDR1 MNHEY and CDR2 SVGAGI. V lost 0 bases to trimming and J lost 3 bases, with 9 bases between them. The CDR3 extends over 15 amino acids. The CDR3 loop is CASSYSGQLNQPQHF. CDR3 sequence (DNA): TGTGCCAGCAGTTACTCCGGACAGCTCAATCAGCCCCAGCATTTT.

As for this clone: Additional DNA sequences in this sample encode the identical CDR3. The CDR3 nucleotides are TGCGCCAGCAGCCTCGGACAGGGGGAGACCCAGTACTTC. This codes for CASSLGQGETQYF. This chain uses TRBV5-1 with TRBJ2-5; 9 nucleotides agree with TRBD1. The germline V gene has CDR1 SGHRS and CDR2 YFSETQ. The CDR3 length is 13 residues. V lost 4 bases and J lost 5; bases outside the gene matches: 3. Complete variable domain (other parts from reference TRBV5-1 and TRBJ2-5): KAGVTQTPRYLIKTRGQQVTLSCSPISGHRSVSWYQQTPGQGLQFLFEYFSETQRNKGNFPGRFSGRQFSNSRSEMNVSTLELGDSALYLCASSLGQGETQYFGPGTRLLVL.

The gene calls are TRBV19 and TRBJ2-6; TRBD1 matches at 11 bases. The CDR3 loop spans 16 amino acids. Trimming at V came to 9 bases and at J to 2 bases, leaving 6 bases not matched to a gene. From germline, CDR1 is LNHDA and CDR2 SQIVND (reference sequence). CDR3 nucleotides: TGTGCCAGCCGGGACAGGGGGTTTCCTGGGGCCAACGTCCTGACTTTC. As protein: CASRDRGFPGANVLTF.

The rearrangement links TRBV30 to TRBJ2-2, with D perhaps matching TRBD1 (5 bases). The CDR3 is 15 amino acids. Per the germline V gene, CDR1 is GTSNPN and CDR2 is SVGIG (reference sequence). Trimming shortened V by 0 bases and J by 6 bases, and 14 bases separated the two germline ends. The CDR3 region is CAWSVGRVGPGELFF. For the CDR3, the DNA is TGTGCCTGGAGTGTAGGCAGGGTAGGCCCCGGGGAGCTGTTTTTT.

This clone is termed medium-sized. The rearrangement uses TRBV13 and TRBJ2-7, with 14 bases matching TRBD2. Germline V gene data show CDR1 as PRHDT and CDR2 as FYEKMQ (reference sequence). This CDR3 contains 17 residues. V lost 6 bases, J lost 3 bases, and 10 bases stayed unmatched. The CDR3 sequence is CASSPGGLAGANYEQYF. The CDR3 DNA is TGTGCCAGCAGTCCGGGGGGACTAGCGGGGGCAAACTACGAGCAGTACTTC.

V is TRBV7-9 and J is TRBJ1-5, with a possible D match to TRBD1 (6 bases). The germline V gene encodes CDR1 SEHNR and CDR2 FQNEAQ (reference sequence). With 5 bases removed from V and 4 bases from J, the gap between germline ends came to 9 bases. This CDR3 has 13 amino acids. CDR3 DNA sequence: TGTGCCAGCAGCCTTCAGGGGAATCAGCCCCAGCATTTT. This gives the protein CASSLQGNQPQHF.

J is TRBJ1-2 and V is TRBV7-9, with D perhaps TRBD1 (5 bases). The CDR3 runs to 12 residues. With 6 bases removed from V and 7 bases from J, the gap between germline ends came to 12 bases. The V gene's germline CDR1 is SEHNR and CDR2 FQNEAQ (reference sequence). Here the CDR3 reads CASSPDRIGYTF. CDR3 DNA: TGTGCCAGCAGTCCCGACAGAATTGGCTACACCTTC.

The chain carries TRBV11-2 and TRBJ2-1, with D perhaps matching TRBD1 (5 bases). The V gene lost 5 bases and the J gene lost 2 bases, with 22 bases spanning the gap. CDR3 size: 18 residues. Germline CDR1 and CDR2: SGHAT and FQNNGV. The CDR3 DNA sequence: TGTGCCAGCAGCATGGGTTGGGGTAGGACATTTCCCTACAATGAGCAGTTCTTC. Translation: CASSMGWGRTFPYNEQFF.

The chain employs TRBV5-1 and TRBJ1-1; D not resolved. The CDR3 runs 14 residues. Trimming removed 3 bases at V and 10 bases at J, with 19 bases between. CDR1 is SGHRS, CDR2 YFSETQ, per germline. The CDR3 spells CASSSDPGTKRAFF. The CDR3 region has the DNA TGCGCCAGCAGCTCCGATCCGGGAACAAAGAGAGCTTTCTTT.

The gene calls are TRBV24-1 and TRBJ2-6; 8 bases agree with TRBD1. Germline CDR1 reads KGHDR; CDR2 reads SFDVKD. The CDR3 covers 19 residues. V trimming: 2 bases; J trimming: 2 bases; junction bases outside the gene matches: 10. The CDR3 DNA is TGTGCCACCAGTGATTCTCGGCCAGGGGGCTTCACTGGGGCCAACGTCCTGACTTTC. Amino acid sequence: CATSDSRPGGFTGANVLTF.

DNA for the CDR3: TGTGCCAGCAGTTACGTCGCAGGGAATCAGCCCCAGCATTTT. This encodes CASSYVAGNQPQHF. The V call is TRBV6-2 or TRBV6-3, the J call TRBJ1-5; tentatively, D is TRBD1 (5 bases). The germline V and J ends were trimmed by 2 bases and 4 bases, with 9 bases remaining between them. The CDR3 contains 14 residues. Germline CDR1 and CDR2: MNHEY and SVGEGT.

The rearrangement joins TRBV9 to TRBJ2-7, with 10 bases matching TRBD2. The CDR3 has 16 amino acids. CDR1 SGDLS and CDR2 YYNGEE come from the germline V gene. Trimming removed 1 base from V and 5 bases from J; junction bases left unmatched: 9. CDR3 nucleotides: TGTGCCAGCAGCGTACTCCCTAGCGGGAGATTTGACGAGCAGTACTTC. It codes for CASSVLPSGRFDEQYF.

With respect to this clone: Sequence at one end of the junction differs from germline and may be a read error. The J gene is TRBJ1-4, the V gene TRBV2; D not certain. Germline CDR1 and CDR2: SNHLY and FYNNEI. This CDR3 contains 13 residues. CDR3 nucleotides: TGTGCCAGCAGAGAAGGAGTGGATGAAAAACTGTTTTTT. It codes for CASREGVDEKLFF.

The chain couples TRBV6-5 to TRBJ1-1; D is possibly TRBD1 (6 bases). This CDR3 contains 14 residues. The germline CDR1 and CDR2 sequences are MNHEY and SVGAGI. Trimming removed 7 bases at V and 1 base at J, with 13 bases between. CDR3 residues: CASIRRGSNTEAFF. The CDR3 DNA reads TGTGCCAGCATCCGCAGGGGATCGAACACTGAAGCTTTCTTT.

The chain is built from TRBV13 and TRBJ2-7; TRBD2 is a possible D gene (7 bases). V lost 7 bases and J lost 0, with 16 bases in between. CDR1 and CDR2 from the germline V gene are PRHDT and FYEKMQ (reference sequence). The CDR3 consists of 15 residues. The CDR3 nucleotides read TGTGCCAGCAATACTAGGGGGGGGAGCTCCTACGAGCAGTACTTC. Translating gives CASNTRGGSSYEQYF.

V and J are TRBV12-5 and TRBJ1-5, with no clear D. This CDR3 is built from 17 residues. The germline V gene encodes CDR1 LGHNT and CDR2 FRNRAP. V was shortened by 3 bases and J by 0 bases, with 15 bases between the two germline ends. CDR3: CASGFDLTEYSNQPQHF. The CDR3 DNA is TGTGCTAGTGGTTTCGACCTGACGGAGTATAGCAATCAGCCCCAGCATTTT.

The gene calls are TRBV15 and TRBJ2-7, with TRBD1 as a possible D gene (6 bases). The V gene lost 3 bases and the J gene lost 2 bases, with 11 bases spanning the gap. CDR3 length: 14 amino acids. Germline loops: CDR1 LNHNV, CDR2 YYDKDF (reference sequence). This CDR3 is CATSRGTPPYEQYF. Written as DNA, the CDR3 is TGTGCCACCAGCAGGGGGACACCACCCTACGAGCAGTACTTC. Complete variable domain (other parts from reference TRBV15 and TRBJ2-7): DAMVIQNPRYQVTQFGKPVTLSCSQTLNHNVMYWYQQKSSQAPKLLFHYYDKDFNNEADTPDNFQSRRPNTSFCFLDIRSPGLGDTAMYLCATSRGTPPYEQYFGPGTRLTVT.

The V and J genes are TRBV6-1 and TRBJ2-5; 8 nucleotides line up with TRBD1. V was clipped by 0 bases and J by 5 bases; unmatched bases: 5. The CDR3 length is 15 residues. The germline V gene encodes CDR1 MNHNS and CDR2 SASEGT. The DNA of the CDR3 is TGTGCCAGCAGTGAAGCCTTGGGACAGGAGGAGACCCAGTACTTC. It yields the protein CASSEALGQEETQYF.

The chain links TRBV5-8 to TRBJ2-6; D unclear. Trimming took 6 bases from V and 2 from J, leaving 6 bases between them. Germline V lookup: CDR1 SGHTS, CDR2 YDEGEE. This CDR3 has 13 residues. The CDR3 protein is CASIYPGANVLTF. The CDR3, as DNA: TGTGCCAGCATATATCCTGGGGCCAACGTCCTGACTTTC.

This clone was recorded a few times. The chain carries TRBV6-5 and TRBJ1-3; 8 positions agree with TRBD1. CDR3 size: 14 residues. Per germline, CDR1 MNHEY and CDR2 SVGAGI. V shed 5 bases, J shed 4 bases, and the junction held 4 bases outside the gene matches. The CDR3 spells CASSRRDRGNTIYF. The CDR3 nucleotides read TGTGCCAGCAGTCGCCGGGACAGGGGAAACACCATATATTTT.